These 32 T cell receptor beta chains were all obtained from the same sample, sequenced in a study of T cells in Graves' hyperthyroidism and ophthalmopathy. Amplification of TCR beta CDR3 regions used RNA as the template. An initial round of RT-PCR targeting the TCR CDR3 relied on the HTBI primer set. TCRdb passed the multiplex PCR reads through MiXCR, listing each CDR3 protein once. This table holds 730,000 or so distinct CDR3 sequences, around 20% found once. Sequenced sample: blood. The receptor set was obtained from a woman between 45 and 60 years old with Graves' hyperthyroidism that later progressed to Graves' ophthalmopathy.

This clonotype was picked up many times. This chain joins TRBV7-8 and TRBJ2-7; the D call may be TRBD1 or TRBD2 (5 bases each). Germline CDR1 and CDR2: SGHVS and FQNEAQ. The CDR3 length is 14 residues. Trimming pared 1 base from V and 5 bases from J, leaving 12 bases between. Written as DNA, the CDR3 is TGTGCCAGCAGCTTAGGAGGGGTGGCCCACGAGCAGTACTTC. This gives the protein CASSLGGVAHEQYF.

This clonotype was seen at least ten times. The V gene is TRBV12-3 or TRBV12-4, the J gene TRBJ1-5; TRBD1 might be the D (5 bases). This CDR3 comprises 14 residues. Between the trimmed V and J ends, which lost 2 bases and 6 bases, there was a span of 11 bases. The chain's CDR3 is CASSLWQGGQPQHF. The CDR3 DNA is TGTGCCAGCAGTTTATGGCAGGGTGGTCAGCCCCAGCATTTT.

The chain carries TRBV7-9 and TRBJ1-6, with a possible D match to TRBD1 (5 bases). The CDR3 spans 12 residues. In germline, CDR1 is SEHNR, CDR2 FQNEAQ (reference sequence). Trimming pared 3 bases from V and 14 bases from J, leaving 11 bases between. DNA of the CDR3: TGTGCCAGCAGCTTTGGGGGTGCGGCCCTCCACTTT. Translation: CASSFGGAALHF.

V is TRBV27 and J is TRBJ1-5; no definite D call. From germline, CDR1 is MNHEY and CDR2 SMNVEV (reference sequence). V lost 4 bases and J 10 bases, leaving 11 bases between the germline ends. There are 12 residues in the CDR3. CDR3 sequence: CASSSQAGPQHF. The CDR3 DNA reads TGTGCCAGCAGTTCCCAAGCAGGCCCCCAGCATTTT.

The chain uses TRBV20-1 and TRBJ1-2, with a tentative D call TRBD1 (6 bases). Trimming removed 3 bases at V and 4 bases at J, with 15 bases between. There are 14 residues in the CDR3. In germline, CDR1 is DFQATT, CDR2 SNEGSKA (reference sequence). The CDR3 DNA is TGCAGTGCTAGGCAGGGGTTACAGCCCTATGGCTACACCTTC. Its translation: CSARQGLQPYGYTF.

This clonotype has a handful of counts. V usage is TRBV10-3 and J usage is TRBJ2-7; maybe TRBD2 (5 bases). The germline V gene encodes CDR1 ENHRY and CDR2 SYGVKD. Trimming removed 5 bases at V and 4 bases at J, with 12 bases between. This CDR3 spans 13 amino acids. The CDR3 DNA reads as TGTGCCATCAGTCCCGGGATTATTTACGAGCAGTACTTC. Translated: CAISPGIIYEQYF.

This clonotype has at least ten counts. The rearrangement links TRBV20-1 to TRBJ2-5, with D unclear. The CDR3 runs 14 residues. Trimming took off 0 bases at V and 2 bases at J, with 10 bases between the two ends. CDR1 is DFQATT and CDR2 is SNEGSKA in the germline V gene (reference sequence). CDR3 residues: CSARDGTEQETQYF. CDR3 sequence (DNA): TGCAGTGCTAGAGATGGCACGGAGCAAGAGACCCAGTACTTC.

This clonotype appeared many times. The chain employs TRBV2 and TRBJ1-5; unclear D gene. V lost 8 bases and J lost 0, with 14 bases in between. CDR3 length equals 15 residues. Germline assignment: CDR1 SNHLY and CDR2 FYNNEI. CDR3 nucleotides: TGTGCCAGCCGAGCACAAGCTTATAGCAATCAGCCCCAGCATTTT. It is translated as CASRAQAYSNQPQHF.

This clonotype was detected many times. The chain uses TRBV14 and TRBJ2-1; D is tentatively TRBD1 or TRBD2 (6 bases each). V lost 1 base and J lost 2, with 15 bases in between. There are 17 residues in the CDR3. Germline CDR1 and CDR2: SGHDN and FVKESK. The CDR3 sequence is CASSQGHGGRAYNEQFF. The CDR3 coding sequence is TGTGCCAGCAGCCAAGGTCATGGGGGGCGAGCCTACAATGAGCAGTTCTTC. The entire variable domain, with the rest obtained from reference TRBV14 and TRBJ2-1, is as follows: EAGVTQFPSHSVIEKGQTVTLRCDPISGHDNLYWYRRVMGKEIKFLLHFVKESKQDESGMPNNRFLAERTGGTYSTLKVQPAELEDSGVYFCASSQGHGGRAYNEQFFGPGTRLTVL.

This clonotype has more than one count but fewer than ten. The gene calls are TRBV10-3 and TRBJ2-7; 9 bases align to TRBD1. J gave up 1 base and V 8 bases, and 18 bases lay outside the gene matches. Per germline, CDR1 ENHRY and CDR2 SYGVKD. The CDR3 runs to 18 residues. CDR3 amino acids: CAIGMSRDRVVESYEQYF. CDR3 nucleotides: TGTGCCATCGGTATGTCCCGGGACAGGGTCGTTGAGTCCTACGAGCAGTACTTC.

V is TRBV10-3 and J is TRBJ2-3; the D gene is possibly TRBD2 (6 bases). Per germline, CDR1 ENHRY and CDR2 SYGVKD. Trimming shortened V by 5 bases and J by 0 bases, and 15 bases separated the two germline ends. The CDR3 sequence is 16 residues long. The CDR3 bases are TGTGCCATCAGTAATGCGGGAACGCCAAGCACAGATACGCAGTATTTT. It translates to CAISNAGTPSTDTQYF.

The V and J genes are TRBV24-1 and TRBJ2-3; perhaps TRBD2 as D (6 bases). V was shortened by 4 bases and J by 4 bases, with 17 bases between the two germline ends. This CDR3 is 16 amino acids long. Germline lookup yields CDR1 KGHDR and CDR2 SFDVKD. The CDR3 region has the DNA TGTGCCACCAGTGAGAAACTAGCTCTAGTCCCAGATACGCAGTATTTT. Amino acids: CATSEKLALVPDTQYF.

This clonotype came up a few times. The chain has TRBV3-1 and TRBJ2-5; TRBD2 agrees at 10 bases. The CDR3 sequence is 16 residues long. The germline V gene encodes CDR1 LGHDT and CDR2 YNNKEL (reference sequence). The trim removed 1 base at V and 5 bases at J, leaving 7 bases unmatched. CDR3 sequence: CASSQGRAGGRETQYF. CDR3 DNA: TGTGCCAGCAGCCAAGGGAGAGCGGGGGGGCGCGAGACCCAGTACTTC.

The sample holds a few counts of this clonotype. The chain combines TRBV5-1 with TRBJ1-2; TRBD1 is a possible D gene (6 bases). Trimming removed 3 bases at V and 4 bases at J, with 10 bases between. The CDR3 is made up of 13 amino acids. Germline CDR1 is SGHRS and CDR2 is YFSETQ. The CDR3 loop is CASSSGQPYGYTF. CDR3 bases: TGCGCCAGCAGCTCCGGACAGCCCTATGGCTACACCTTC.

This clonotype was seen a single time. CDR3 in amino acids: CASSYPLAGGRTDEQFF. The CDR3 nucleotides read TGCGCCAGCAGCTATCCCTTAGCGGGGGGAAGAACGGATGAGCAGTTCTTC. The rearrangement joins TRBV10-2 to TRBJ2-1; TRBD2 agrees at 10 bases. The V gene's germline CDR1 is WSHSY and CDR2 SAAADI. V lost 6 bases to trimming and J lost 8 bases; unmatched junction nucleotides: 16. The CDR3 covers 17 residues.

This clonotype was seen more than once but under ten times. The chain couples TRBV2 to TRBJ1-5, with TRBD1 matching over 9 bases. CDR3 size: 16 residues. The junction had 5 bases not matched to a gene; V was cut back by 5 bases and J by 0 bases. CDR1 is SNHLY, CDR2 FYNNEI, per germline. The CDR3 region has the DNA TGTGCCAGCAGTCGGACAGGGGACTATAGCAATCAGCCCCAGCATTTT. Translation: CASSRTGDYSNQPQHF.

This clonotype was counted a few times. V is TRBV9 and J is TRBJ2-3; TRBD2 might be the D (7 bases). CDR3 length: 15 amino acids. The V end was cut by 0 bases, the J end by 6 bases, with 14 bases between. In germline, CDR1 is SGDLS, CDR2 YYNGEE. CDR3 DNA: TGTGCCAGCAGCGTAGATGCGGGGGCCGGGGATACGCAGTATTTT. It codes for CASSVDAGAGDTQYF.

The chain couples TRBV14 to TRBJ2-2, with a tentative D call TRBD1 (6 bases). Germline V gives CDR1 SGHDN, CDR2 FVKESK. V was shortened by 0 bases and J by 14 bases, with 13 bases between the two germline ends. This CDR3 has 13 residues. CDR3 amino acids: CASSQDLRGRLFF. The CDR3, as DNA: TGTGCCAGCAGCCAAGATCTAAGGGGGAGACTGTTTTTT.

The chain has TRBV6-1 and TRBJ1-2; D may be TRBD1 (6 bases). V gave up 7 bases and J gave up 0 bases, with 12 bases separating them. The CDR3 extends over 14 amino acids. The germline V gene encodes CDR1 MNHNS and CDR2 SASEGT. As DNA, the CDR3 is TGTGCCAGCACGGGCACAGGGTCTAACTATGGCTACACCTTC. Translated, it gives CASTGTGSNYGYTF.

There are a few counts of this clonotype. The chain links TRBV6-1 to TRBJ2-1; maybe TRBD1 (5 bases). The CDR3 runs to 16 residues. V shed 3 bases and J shed 3 bases, with 15 bases lying between them. CDR1 and CDR2 (germline): MNHNS, SASEGT. In DNA, the CDR3 is TGTGCCAGCAGTGATCCTAGACAGCGTTACTACAATGAGCAGTTCTTC. Protein sequence: CASSDPRQRYYNEQFF.

The chain couples TRBV20-1 to TRBJ2-2, with 7 bases matching TRBD1. The CDR3 spans 16 residues. V lost 6 bases to trimming and J lost 7 bases; unmatched junction nucleotides: 17. CDR1 is DFQATT and CDR2 is SNEGSKA in the germline V gene (reference sequence). CDR3 nucleotides: TGCAGTGCCAAACCTCCGACAGGGCCTACCGACGGGGAGCTGTTTTTT. Protein product: CSAKPPTGPTDGELFF.

About this clonotype: One junction end disagrees with the germline gene, perhaps due to a read error. This chain connects TRBV20-1 to TRBJ2-3; 9 nucleotides match TRBD1. The CDR3 is 14 amino acids. Germline CDR1 and CDR2: DFQATT and SNEGSKA (reference sequence). The CDR3 DNA follows: TGCAGTGCGAAACGACAGGGGGGCACAGATGCGCAGTATTTT. The encoded protein is CSAKRQGGTDAQYF.

Ten or more counts support this clonotype. This chain links TRBV18 with TRBJ1-1; 7 positions agree with TRBD1. The CDR3 is 17 amino acids. J gave up 3 bases and V 3 bases, and 13 bases lay outside the gene matches. Germline CDR1 reads KGHSH; CDR2 reads LQKENI. CDR3 sequence: CASSPRQAVRGDTEAFF. CDR3 DNA: TGTGCCAGCTCACCCAGGCAGGCAGTCAGGGGGGACACTGAAGCTTTCTTT.

The V gene is TRBV13, the J gene TRBJ1-5; 7 nucleotides line up with TRBD1. J gave up 6 bases and V 4 bases, and 9 bases lay outside the gene matches. From germline, CDR1 is PRHDT and CDR2 FYEKMQ (reference sequence). This CDR3 is built from 15 residues. The CDR3 DNA reads as TGTGCCAGCAGCTATGCTAGACAGGGCCGTCAGCCCCAGCATTTT. Translated: CASSYARQGRQPQHF.

This clonotype has a count of ten or more. The chain uses TRBV20-1 and TRBJ2-3; 7 bases line up with TRBD1. The CDR3 is 14 residues long. Germline V CDR1 and CDR2: DFQATT, SNEGSKA (reference sequence). V gave up 5 bases and J gave up 0 bases; unmatched junction bases: 5. The CDR3 loop is CSARGQASTDTQYF. CDR3 DNA sequence: TGCAGTGCTCGTGGACAGGCCAGCACAGATACGCAGTATTTT.

This clonotype was detected a few times. This rearrangement joins TRBV7-8 to TRBJ2-7; D uncertain. The V gene lost 3 bases and the J gene lost 2 bases, with 8 bases spanning the gap. CDR3 size: 13 residues. Germline lookup yields CDR1 SGHVS and CDR2 FQNEAQ. The CDR3 protein is CASSFPFTYEQYF. CDR3 coding DNA: TGTGCCAGCAGCTTCCCGTTCACCTACGAGCAGTACTTC.

This clonotype has ten or more counts. The genes are TRBV12-3 or TRBV12-4 and TRBJ2-7; a weak D match, TRBD1 (5 bases). CDR3 length equals 13 residues. The germline V and J ends were trimmed by 6 bases and 7 bases, with 16 bases remaining between them. Here the CDR3 DNA reads TGTGCCAGCAGCTTCGGACATGCTGGGGAGCAGTACTTC. This encodes CASSFGHAGEQYF.

This clonotype was counted between two and nine times. J is TRBJ2-1 and V is TRBV6-2 or TRBV6-3, with 10 bases matching TRBD2. The CDR3 sequence is 15 residues long. V was clipped by 5 bases and J by 5 bases; unmatched bases: 6. The germline CDR1 and CDR2 sequences are MNHEY and SVGEGT. The CDR3 DNA reads TGTGCCAGCAGTAAAGCGGGGGGGACCAACAATGAGCAGTTCTTC. It translates to CASSKAGGTNNEQFF.

The rearrangement uses TRBV30 and TRBJ1-5; possibly TRBD1 for D (5 bases). The V end lost 3 bases, the J end lost 5 bases, and 8 bases lay between the germline ends. This CDR3 is built from 12 residues. Germline V gene sequence: CDR1 GTSNPN, CDR2 SVGIG (reference sequence). Here the CDR3 reads CAWSGTDQPQHF. The CDR3 DNA follows: TGTGCCTGGAGCGGGACGGATCAGCCCCAGCATTTT. Full variable domain (outside the CDR3, taken from reference TRBV30 and TRBJ1-5): SQTIHQWPATLVQPVGSPLSLECTVEGTSNPNLYWYRQAAGRGLQLLFYSVGIGQISSEVPQNLSASRPQDRQFILSSKKLLLSDSGFYLCAWSGTDQPQHFGDGTRLSIL.

This clonotype was picked up many times. The V call is TRBV12-3 or TRBV12-4, the J call TRBJ1-5; 9 bases agree with TRBD1. The trim removed 7 bases at V and 3 bases at J, leaving 4 bases unmatched. The CDR3 spans 14 residues. In DNA form, the CDR3 reads TGTGCCAGCACCCGGGACAGGGACAATCAGCCCCAGCATTTT. It encodes CASTRDRDNQPQHF.

This clonotype has only a few counts. V usage is TRBV15 and J usage is TRBJ1-4; possible D gene TRBD1, 5 bases. The CDR3 runs 16 residues. The germline V gene encodes CDR1 LNHNV and CDR2 YYDKDF (reference sequence). Trimming stripped 4 bases from V and 11 bases from J, with 23 bases between. CDR3 region: CATSKSGQSPLNKLFF. The CDR3 nucleotides read TGTGCCACCAGCAAGAGCGGACAATCACCGTTGAATAAACTGTTTTTT.

This clonotype was observed many times. J is TRBJ1-1 and V is TRBV6-1, with no clear D. The ends were cut back, 4 bases at V and 2 bases at J, with 5 bases in the middle. Germline CDR1 reads MNHNS; CDR2 reads SASEGT. The CDR3 covers 12 residues. CDR3 loop: CASSGYNTEAFF. DNA of the CDR3: TGTGCCAGCAGTGGGTACAACACTGAAGCTTTCTTT.